This T cell receptor beta chain was retrieved from a study of identifying expanded T cells in peripheral blood. Overall study findings and caveats: Over about two and four weeks, about 15 and 19 clones changed, versus approximately 1.1 between replicates.

Profiled with immunoSEQ multiplex PCR; TCRdb holds only in-frame clones, not every one. The repertoire holds approximately 57,000 clones, with about nine tenths as singletons. No infections or other immune events were documented during collection. As concerns this clone: The antigen is unknown.

In germline, CDR1 is SGHVS, CDR2 FNYEAQ. V was trimmed by 1 base and J by 4 bases, leaving 8 bases between them. The CDR3 sequence is 13 residues long. The chain uses TRBV7-6 and TRBJ2-7; tentative D call: TRBD2 (6 bases). Sequenced material: blood. The TCR comes from a person between 18 and 75 years old in good health. The CDR3 DNA sequence: TGTGCCAGCAGCTTAGGGAGGGGTTACGAGCAGTACTTC. Residues: CASSLGRGYEQYF.